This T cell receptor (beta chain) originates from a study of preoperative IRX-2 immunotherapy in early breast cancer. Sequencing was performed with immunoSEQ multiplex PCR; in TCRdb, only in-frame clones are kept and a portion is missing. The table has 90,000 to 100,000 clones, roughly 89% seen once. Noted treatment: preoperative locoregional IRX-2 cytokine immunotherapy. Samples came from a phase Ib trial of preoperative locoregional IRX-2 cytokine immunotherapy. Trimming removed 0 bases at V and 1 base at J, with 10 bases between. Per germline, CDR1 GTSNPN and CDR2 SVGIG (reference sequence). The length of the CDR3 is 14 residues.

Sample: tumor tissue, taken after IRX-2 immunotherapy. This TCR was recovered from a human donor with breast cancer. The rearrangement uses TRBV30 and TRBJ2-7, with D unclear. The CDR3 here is CAWSVSGLSYEQYF. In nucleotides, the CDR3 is TGTGCCTGGAGTGTATCTGGGTTATCCTACGAGCAGTACTTC.